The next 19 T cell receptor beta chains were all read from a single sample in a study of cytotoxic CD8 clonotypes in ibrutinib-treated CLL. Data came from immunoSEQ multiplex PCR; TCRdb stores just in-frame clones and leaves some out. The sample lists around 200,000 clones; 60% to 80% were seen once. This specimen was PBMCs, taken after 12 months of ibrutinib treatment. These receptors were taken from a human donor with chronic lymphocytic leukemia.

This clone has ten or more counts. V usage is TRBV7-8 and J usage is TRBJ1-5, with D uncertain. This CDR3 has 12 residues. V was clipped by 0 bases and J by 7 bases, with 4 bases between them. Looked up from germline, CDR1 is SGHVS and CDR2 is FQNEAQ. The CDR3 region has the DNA TGTGCCAGCAGCTTAGCTGGCCAGCCCCAGCATTTT. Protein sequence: CASSLAGQPQHF.

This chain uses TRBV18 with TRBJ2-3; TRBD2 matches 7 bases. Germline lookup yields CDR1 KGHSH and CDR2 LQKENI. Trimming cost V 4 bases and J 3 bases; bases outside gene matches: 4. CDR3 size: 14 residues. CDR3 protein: CASSLRLATDTQYF. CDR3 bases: TGTGCCAGCTCACTACGACTAGCTACAGATACGCAGTATTTT.

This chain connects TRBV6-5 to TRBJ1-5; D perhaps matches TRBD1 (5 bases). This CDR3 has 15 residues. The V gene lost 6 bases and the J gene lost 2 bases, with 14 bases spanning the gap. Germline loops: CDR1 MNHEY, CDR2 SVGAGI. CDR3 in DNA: TGTGCCAGCAGCCCTCAGTGGGGACGCAATCAGCCCCAGCATTTT. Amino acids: CASSPQWGRNQPQHF.

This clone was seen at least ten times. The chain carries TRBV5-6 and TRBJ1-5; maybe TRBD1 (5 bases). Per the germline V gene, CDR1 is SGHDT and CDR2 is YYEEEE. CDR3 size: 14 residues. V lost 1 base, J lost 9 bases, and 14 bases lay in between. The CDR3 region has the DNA TGTGCCAGCAGCTTGTGGGGGGGTAAGCGGCCCCAGCATTTT. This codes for CASSLWGGKRPQHF.

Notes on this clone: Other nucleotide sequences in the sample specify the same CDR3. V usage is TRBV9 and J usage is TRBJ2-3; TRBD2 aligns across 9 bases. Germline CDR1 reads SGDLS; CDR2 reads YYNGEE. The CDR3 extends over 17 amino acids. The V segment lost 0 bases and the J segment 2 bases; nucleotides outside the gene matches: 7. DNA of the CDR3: TGTGCCAGCAGCGTAGGAGAGACTAGCGGACCCACAGATACGCAGTATTTT. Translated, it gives CASSVGETSGPTDTQYF.

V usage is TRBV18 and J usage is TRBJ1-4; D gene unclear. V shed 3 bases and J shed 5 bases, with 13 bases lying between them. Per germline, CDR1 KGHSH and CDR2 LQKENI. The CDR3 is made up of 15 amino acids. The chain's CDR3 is CASSPEDGVNEKLFF. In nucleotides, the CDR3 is TGTGCCAGCTCACCCGAGGACGGAGTAAATGAAAAACTGTTTTTT.

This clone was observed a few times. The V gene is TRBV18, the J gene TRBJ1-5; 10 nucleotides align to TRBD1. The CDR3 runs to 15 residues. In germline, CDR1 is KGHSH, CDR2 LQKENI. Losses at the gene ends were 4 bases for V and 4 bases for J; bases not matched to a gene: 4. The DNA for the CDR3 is TGTGCCAGCTCACGGGAGGACAGGGGGAATCAGCCCCAGCATTTT. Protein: CASSREDRGNQPQHF.

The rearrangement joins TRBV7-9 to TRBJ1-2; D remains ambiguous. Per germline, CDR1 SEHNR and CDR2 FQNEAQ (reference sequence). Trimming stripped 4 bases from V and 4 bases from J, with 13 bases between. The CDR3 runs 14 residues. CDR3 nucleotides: TGTGCCAGCAGCTCTACAGTATCCGTCTATGGCTACACCTTC. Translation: CASSSTVSVYGYTF.

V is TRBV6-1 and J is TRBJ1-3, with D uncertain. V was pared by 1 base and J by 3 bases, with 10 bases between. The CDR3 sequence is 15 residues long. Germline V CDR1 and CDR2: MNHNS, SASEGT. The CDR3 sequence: CASSEVAVFGNTIYF. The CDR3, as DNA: TGTGCCAGCAGTGAAGTGGCGGTTTTTGGAAACACCATATATTTT.

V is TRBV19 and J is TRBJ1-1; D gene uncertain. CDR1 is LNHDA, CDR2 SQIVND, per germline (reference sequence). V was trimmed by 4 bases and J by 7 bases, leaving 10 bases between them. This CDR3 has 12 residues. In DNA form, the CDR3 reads TGTGCCAGTAGTACGCCACCCTTTGAAGCTTTCTTT. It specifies CASSTPPFEAFF.

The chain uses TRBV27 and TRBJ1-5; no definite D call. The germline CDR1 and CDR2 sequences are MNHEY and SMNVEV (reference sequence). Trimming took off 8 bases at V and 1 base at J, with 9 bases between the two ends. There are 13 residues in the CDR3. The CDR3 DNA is TGTGCCAGCGGGGATCACAGCAATCAGCCCCAGCATTTT. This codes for CASGDHSNQPQHF.

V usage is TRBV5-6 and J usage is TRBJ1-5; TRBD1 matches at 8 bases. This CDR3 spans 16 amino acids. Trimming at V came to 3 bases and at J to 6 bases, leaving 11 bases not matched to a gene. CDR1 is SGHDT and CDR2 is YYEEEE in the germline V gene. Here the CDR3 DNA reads TGTGCCAGCAGCTCCTACACGGGACAGGTCTTTCAGCCCCAGCATTTT. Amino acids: CASSSYTGQVFQPQHF.

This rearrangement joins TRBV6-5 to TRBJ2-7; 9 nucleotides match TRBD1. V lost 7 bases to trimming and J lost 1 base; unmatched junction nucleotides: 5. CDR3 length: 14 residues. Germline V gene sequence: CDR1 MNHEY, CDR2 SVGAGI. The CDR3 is CASKGTGPSYEQYF. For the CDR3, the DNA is TGTGCCAGCAAAGGGACAGGGCCTTCCTACGAGCAGTACTTC.

The CDR3 nucleotides read TGTGCCAGCTCACCACCGAACGGGAGAGGGGAGACCCAGTACTTC. As protein: CASSPPNGRGETQYF. The chain combines TRBV18 with TRBJ2-5; perhaps TRBD2 as D (6 bases). The CDR3 covers 15 residues. V shed 0 bases and J shed 5 bases, with 13 bases lying between them. CDR1 and CDR2 (germline): KGHSH, LQKENI. The full variable domain, rest sourced from reference TRBV18 and TRBJ2-5, is NAGVMQNPRHLVRRRGQEARLRCSPMKGHSHVYWYRQLPEEGLKFMVYLQKENIIDESGMPKERFSAEFPKEGPSILRIQQVVRGDSAAYFCASSPPNGRGETQYFGPGTRLLVL.

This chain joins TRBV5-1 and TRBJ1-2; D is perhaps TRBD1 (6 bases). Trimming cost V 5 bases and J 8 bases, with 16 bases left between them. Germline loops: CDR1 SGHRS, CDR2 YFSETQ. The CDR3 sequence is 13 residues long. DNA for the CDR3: TGCGCCAGCAGACTTATCACAGGGTCCGGCTACACCTTC. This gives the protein CASRLITGSGYTF.

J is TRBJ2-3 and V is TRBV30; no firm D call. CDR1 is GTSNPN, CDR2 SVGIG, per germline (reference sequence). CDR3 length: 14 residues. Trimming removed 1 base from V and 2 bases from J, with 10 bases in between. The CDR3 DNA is TGTGCCTGGAGTGCTGGTCAGTCCACAGATACGCAGTATTTT. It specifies CAWSAGQSTDTQYF. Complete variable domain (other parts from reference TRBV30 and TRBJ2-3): SQTIHQWPATLVQPVGSPLSLECTVEGTSNPNLYWYRQAAGRGLQLLFYSVGIGQISSEVPQNLSASRPQDRQFILSSKKLLLSDSGFYLCAWSAGQSTDTQYFGPGTRLTVL.

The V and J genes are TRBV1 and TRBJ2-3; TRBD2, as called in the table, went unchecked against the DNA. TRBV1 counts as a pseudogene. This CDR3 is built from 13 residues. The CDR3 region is CTSSQSQRSTQYF. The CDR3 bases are TGCACCAGCAGCCAAAGCCAGCGTAGTACGCAGTATTTT.

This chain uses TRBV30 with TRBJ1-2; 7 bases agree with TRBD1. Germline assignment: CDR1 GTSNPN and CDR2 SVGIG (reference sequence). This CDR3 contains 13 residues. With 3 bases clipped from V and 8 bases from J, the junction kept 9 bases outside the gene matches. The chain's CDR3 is CAWRGRGGTGYTF. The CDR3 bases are TGTGCCTGGAGGGGCAGGGGGGGAACGGGCTACACCTTC. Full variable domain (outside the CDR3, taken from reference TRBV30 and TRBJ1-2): SQTIHQWPATLVQPVGSPLSLECTVEGTSNPNLYWYRQAAGRGLQLLFYSVGIGQISSEVPQNLSASRPQDRQFILSSKKLLLSDSGFYLCAWRGRGGTGYTFGSGTRLTVV.

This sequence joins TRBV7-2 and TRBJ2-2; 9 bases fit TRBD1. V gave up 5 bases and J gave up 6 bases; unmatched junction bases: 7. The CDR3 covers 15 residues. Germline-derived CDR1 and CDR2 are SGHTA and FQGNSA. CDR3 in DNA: TGTGCCAGCAGCCCGGACAGGGGAATGGCCGGGGAGCTGTTTTTT. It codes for CASSPDRGMAGELFF. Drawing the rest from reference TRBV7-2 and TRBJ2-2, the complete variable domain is GAGVSQSPSNKVTEKGKDVELRCDPISGHTALYWYRQSLGQGLEFLIYFQGNSAPDKSGLPSDRFSAERTGGSVSTLTIQRTQQEDSAVYLCASSPDRGMAGELFFGEGSRLTVL.